This passage covers 6 T cell receptor beta chains from one sample sequenced in a study of metastatic and nonmetastatic thyroid tumors. No treatment had been given to any patient before thyroid surgery. TCRdb recomputed clones from the PCR reads via MiXCR. The repertoire has approximately 35,000 clones, 35% to 40% of them found once; the top ten carry roughly 23%. Sequencing input: tumor tissue. These receptors were obtained from a female donor with papillary thyroid cancer or a benign thyroid nodule (not recorded which). Some clones in this sample may be carry-over from other donors' samples.

The CDR3 coding sequence is TGTGCCAGTAGTATAGGTAACATGGGACTAAGCCACGAGAATGAGCAGTTCTTC. This sequence encodes CASSIGNMGLSHENEQFF. J is TRBJ2-1 and V is TRBV19; 7 bases align to TRBD2. CDR1 is LNHDA, CDR2 SQIVND, per germline (reference sequence). The trim removed 1 base at V and 7 bases at J, leaving 16 bases unmatched. The CDR3 length is 18 residues.

This clone occurred a few times. J is TRBJ1-6 and V is TRBV11-3; unclear D gene. From germline, CDR1 is SGHNT and CDR2 YENEEA. V was shortened by 3 bases and J by 0 bases, with 12 bases between the two germline ends. This CDR3 is 17 amino acids long. As DNA, the CDR3 is TGTGCCAGCAGCTTCCTCGGGCAGCGCTCCTATAATTCACCCCTCCACTTT. It yields the protein CASSFLGQRSYNSPLHF.

This clone turned up a few times. The chain joins TRBV20-1 to TRBJ2-1; D not resolved. Trimming pared 0 bases from V and 7 bases from J, leaving 10 bases between. The CDR3 spans 13 residues. Germline CDR1 DFQATT, CDR2 SNEGSKA (reference sequence). The CDR3 nucleotides read TGCAGTGCTAGAGATGGGGTAGGGAATGAGCAGTTCTTC. Translation gives CSARDGVGNEQFF.

This clone was picked up a small number of times. The chain's CDR3 is CASSPATGGGQPQHF. The DNA for the CDR3 is TGTGCCAGCAGTCCGGCGACAGGGGGCGGTCAGCCCCAGCATTTT. J is TRBJ1-5 and V is TRBV28, with TRBD1 identical over 10 bases. CDR1 is MDHEN and CDR2 is SYDVKM in the germline V gene. There are 15 residues in the CDR3. The V and J ends lost 5 bases and 6 bases, in that order; junction bases with no gene match: 7.

This clone showed up many times. The chain uses TRBV14 and TRBJ2-5, with 10 bases matching TRBD1. The V and J ends lost 3 bases and 0 bases, in that order; junction bases with no gene match: 4. The length of the CDR3 is 16 residues. Per the germline V gene, CDR1 is SGHDN and CDR2 is FVKESK. In DNA, the CDR3 is TGTGCCAGCAGCCAGCGGACAGGGGGAAACCAAGAGACCCAGTACTTC. Amino acids: CASSQRTGGNQETQYF.

J is TRBJ2-2 and V is TRBV7-8, with D perhaps TRBD1 (6 bases). The CDR3 spans 14 residues. V gave up 2 bases and J gave up 4 bases, with 8 bases separating them. The germline V gene encodes CDR1 SGHVS and CDR2 FQNEAQ. CDR3 amino acids: CASSLLGGTGELFF. The DNA of the CDR3 is TGTGCCAGCAGCTTATTAGGGGGCACCGGGGAGCTGTTTTTT.